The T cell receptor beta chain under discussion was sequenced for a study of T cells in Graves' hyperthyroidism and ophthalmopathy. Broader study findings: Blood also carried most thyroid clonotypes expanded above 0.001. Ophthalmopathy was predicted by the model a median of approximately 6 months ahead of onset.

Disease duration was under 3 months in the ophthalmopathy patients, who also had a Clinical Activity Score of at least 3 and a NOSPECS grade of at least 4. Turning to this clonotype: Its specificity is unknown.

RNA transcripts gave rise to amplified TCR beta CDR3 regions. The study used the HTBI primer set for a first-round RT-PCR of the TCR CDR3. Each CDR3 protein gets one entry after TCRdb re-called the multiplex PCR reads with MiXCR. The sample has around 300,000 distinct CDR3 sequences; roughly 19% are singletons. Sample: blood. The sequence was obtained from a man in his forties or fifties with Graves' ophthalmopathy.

The CDR3 nucleotides are TGCAGTGCTAGAGATCACAGGGAAGGCATTCAGTACTTC. This gives the protein CSARDHREGIQYF. V is TRBV20-1 and J is TRBJ2-4; the D gene is possibly TRBD1 (6 bases). Trimming shortened V by 0 bases and J by 9 bases, and 12 bases separated the two germline ends. Germline CDR1 is DFQATT and CDR2 is SNEGSKA (reference sequence). This CDR3 region has 13 residues.